The 6 T cell receptor beta chains below all came from one sample that was sequenced in a study of cytomegalovirus exposure and HLA in healthy donors. Primers for the PCR totalled 60 Vbeta and 13 Jbeta. Clones were sequenced by immunoSEQ multiplex PCR, and TCRdb holds only the in-frame ones, with some missing. The sample contains about 150,000 clones, 70% to 90% of which appear only once. Input material: PBMCs. These receptors came from a woman younger than 35 in good health and CMV-seronegative.

The rearrangement links TRBV6-6 to TRBJ2-7; 10 positions agree with TRBD2. V lost 4 bases and J lost 6; bases outside the gene matches: 6. Germline CDR1 and CDR2: MNHNY and SVGAGI (reference sequence). The CDR3 totals 14 residues. This CDR3 is CASSSTGTSAEQYF. CDR3 nucleotide sequence: TGTGCCAGCAGTTCAACCGGGACTAGCGCCGAGCAGTACTTC.

V usage is TRBV6-5 and J usage is TRBJ1-2; D unclear. This CDR3 region has 13 residues. In germline, CDR1 is MNHEY, CDR2 SVGAGI. The V end was cut by 7 bases, the J end by 2 bases, with 11 bases between. The CDR3 protein is CASTPRENYGYTF. In DNA, the CDR3 is TGTGCCAGCACCCCAAGGGAGAACTATGGCTACACCTTC.

This clone was recorded a few times. CDR3 in amino acids: CAITSRGAIYGYTF. CDR3 DNA: TGTGCCATCACATCCCGGGGGGCTATCTATGGCTACACCTTC. This chain links TRBV11-2 with TRBJ1-2; the D gene is possibly TRBD1 (6 bases). The CDR3 has 14 residues. Looked up from germline, CDR1 is SGHAT and CDR2 is FQNNGV. V gave up 10 bases and J gave up 4 bases, with 19 bases separating them.

This rearrangement joins TRBV9 to TRBJ2-3; possible D gene TRBD2, 6 bases. The CDR3 covers 14 residues. The V gene's germline CDR1 is SGDLS and CDR2 YYNGEE. The germline V and J ends were trimmed by 2 bases and 3 bases, with 10 bases remaining between them. CDR3 DNA: TGTGCCAGCAGCGTCCCGGGGGTAACAGATACGCAGTATTTT. As protein: CASSVPGVTDTQYF.

The chain has TRBV11-3 and TRBJ2-1; TRBD1 matches at 10 bases. J lost 2 bases, V lost 5 bases, and 3 bases had no gene match. The CDR3 totals 15 residues. The germline gives CDR1 SGHNT, CDR2 YENEEA. CDR3 residues: CASSLGQGAYNEQFF. The CDR3, as DNA: TGTGCCAGCAGCCTAGGACAGGGGGCCTACAATGAGCAGTTCTTC. Together with reference TRBV11-3 and TRBJ2-1, the CDR3 gives the full variable domain: EAGVVQSPRYKIIEKKQPVAFWCNPISGHNTLYWYLQNLGQGPELLIRYENEEAVDDSQLPKDRFSAERLKGVDSTLKIQPAELGDSAVYLCASSLGQGAYNEQFFGPGTRLTVL.

The CDR3 here is CATSRDRGNNQPQHF. As DNA, the CDR3 is TGTGCCACCAGCAGAGATAGGGGGAATAATCAGCCCCAGCATTTT. V gene TRBV15 combines with J gene TRBJ1-5, with a possible D match to TRBD1 (6 bases). Germline values: CDR1 LNHNV, CDR2 YYDKDF (reference sequence). The CDR3 is 15 residues long. Deletions cut 0 bases from V and 4 bases from J, with 10 bases between. The full variable domain, its missing parts supplied by reference TRBV15 and TRBJ1-5, is DAMVIQNPRYQVTQFGKPVTLSCSQTLNHNVMYWYQQKSSQAPKLLFHYYDKDFNNEADTPDNFQSRRPNTSFCFLDIRSPGLGDTAMYLCATSRDRGNNQPQHFGDGTRLSIL.